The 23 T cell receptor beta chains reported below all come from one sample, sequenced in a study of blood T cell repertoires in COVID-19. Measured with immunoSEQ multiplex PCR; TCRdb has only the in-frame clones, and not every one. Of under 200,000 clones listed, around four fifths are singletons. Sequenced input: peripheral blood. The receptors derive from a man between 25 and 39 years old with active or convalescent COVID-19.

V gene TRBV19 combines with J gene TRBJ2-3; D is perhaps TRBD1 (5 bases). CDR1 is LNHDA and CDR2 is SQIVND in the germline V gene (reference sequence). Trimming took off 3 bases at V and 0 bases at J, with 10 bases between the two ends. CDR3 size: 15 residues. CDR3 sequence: CASSIAGYSTDTQYF. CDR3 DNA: TGTGCCAGTAGTATCGCAGGGTATAGCACAGATACGCAGTATTTT. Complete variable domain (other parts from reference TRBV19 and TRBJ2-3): DGGITQSPKYLFRKEGQNVTLSCEQNLNHDAMYWYRQDPGQGLRLIYYSQIVNDFQKGDIAEGYSVSREKKESFPLTVTSAQKNPTAFYLCASSIAGYSTDTQYFGPGTRLTVL.

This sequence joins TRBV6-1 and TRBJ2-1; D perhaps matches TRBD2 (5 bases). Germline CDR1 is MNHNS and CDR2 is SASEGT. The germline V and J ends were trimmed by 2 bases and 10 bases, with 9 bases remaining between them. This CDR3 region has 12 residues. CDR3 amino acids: CASSETGSEQFF. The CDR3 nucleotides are TGTGCCAGCAGTGAAACGGGGAGCGAGCAGTTCTTC.

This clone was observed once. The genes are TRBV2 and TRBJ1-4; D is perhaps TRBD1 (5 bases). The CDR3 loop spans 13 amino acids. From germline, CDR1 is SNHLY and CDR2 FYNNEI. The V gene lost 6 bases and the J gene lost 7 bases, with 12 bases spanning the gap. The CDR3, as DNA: TGTGCCAGCAGGGGGGGAATCGGTGAAAAACTGTTTTTT. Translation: CASRGGIGEKLFF.

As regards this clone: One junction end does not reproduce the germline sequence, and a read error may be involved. In nucleotides, the CDR3 is TGTGCTAGCAGCTCTAGGGCTAGCTCAAATGAGCAGTTCTTC. Translated: CASSSRASSNEQFF. The chain couples TRBV7-7 to TRBJ2-1, with TRBD2 as a possible D gene (5 bases). The CDR3 contains 14 residues. Germline CDR1 SSHAT, CDR2 FNYEAQ (reference sequence).

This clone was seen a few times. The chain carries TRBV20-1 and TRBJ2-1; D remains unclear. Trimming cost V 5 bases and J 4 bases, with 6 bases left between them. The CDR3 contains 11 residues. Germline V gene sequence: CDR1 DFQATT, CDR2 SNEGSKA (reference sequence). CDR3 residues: CSAGRYNEQFF. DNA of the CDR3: TGCAGTGCTGGTCGGTACAATGAGCAGTTCTTC.

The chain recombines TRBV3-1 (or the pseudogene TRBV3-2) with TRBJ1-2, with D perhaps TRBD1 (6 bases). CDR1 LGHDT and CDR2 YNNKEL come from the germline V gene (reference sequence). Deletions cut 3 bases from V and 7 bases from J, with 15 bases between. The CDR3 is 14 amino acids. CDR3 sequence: CASSHNKGTSGYTF. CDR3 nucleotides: TGTGCCAGCAGCCATAACAAGGGGACAAGTGGCTACACCTTC.

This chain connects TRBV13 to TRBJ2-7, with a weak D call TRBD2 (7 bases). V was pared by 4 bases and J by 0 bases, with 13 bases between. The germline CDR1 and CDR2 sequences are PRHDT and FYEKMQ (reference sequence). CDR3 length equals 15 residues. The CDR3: CASSSRGLSSYEQYV. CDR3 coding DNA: TGTGCCAGCAGCTCGCGGGGGCTCAGCTCCTACGAGCAGTACGTC.

DNA for the CDR3: TGCGCCAGCAGCTTGGCCGCGACGGGCTATGGCTACACCTTC. It encodes CASSLAATGYGYTF. The chain couples TRBV5-1 to TRBJ1-2; the D is unclear. V was shortened by 0 bases and J by 4 bases, with 10 bases between the two germline ends. Per the germline V gene, CDR1 is SGHRS and CDR2 is YFSETQ. The CDR3 length is 14 residues.

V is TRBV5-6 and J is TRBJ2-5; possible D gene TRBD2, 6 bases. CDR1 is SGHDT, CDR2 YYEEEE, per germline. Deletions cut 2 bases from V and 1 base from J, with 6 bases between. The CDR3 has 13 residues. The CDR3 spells CASSFGGQETQYF. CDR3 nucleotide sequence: TGTGCCAGCAGCTTCGGGGGCCAAGAGACCCAGTACTTC.

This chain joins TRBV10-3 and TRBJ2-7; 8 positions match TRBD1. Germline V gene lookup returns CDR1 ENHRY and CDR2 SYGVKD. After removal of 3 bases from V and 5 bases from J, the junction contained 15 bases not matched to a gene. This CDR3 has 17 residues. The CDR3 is CAISDSTGAGGSHEQYV. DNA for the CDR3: TGTGCCATCAGTGATTCCACCGGGGCAGGGGGCTCACACGAGCAGTACGTC.

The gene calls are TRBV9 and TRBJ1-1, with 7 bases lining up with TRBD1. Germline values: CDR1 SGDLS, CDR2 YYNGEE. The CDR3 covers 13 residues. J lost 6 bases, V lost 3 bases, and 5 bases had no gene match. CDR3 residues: CASSAQGGPEAFF. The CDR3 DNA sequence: TGTGCCAGCAGCGCCCAGGGGGGCCCTGAAGCTTTCTTT.

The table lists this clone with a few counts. This CDR3 is CASSETAGVSTDTQYF. The DNA for the CDR3 is TGTGCCAGCAGTGAGACGGCGGGAGTTAGCACAGATACGCAGTATTTT. V gene TRBV2 combines with J gene TRBJ2-3, with 7 bases fitting TRBD2. The CDR3 totals 16 residues. The V gene end was trimmed by 3 bases and the J gene end by 0 bases; junction bases not matched to a gene: 6. Germline V gene data show CDR1 as SNHLY and CDR2 as FYNNEI.

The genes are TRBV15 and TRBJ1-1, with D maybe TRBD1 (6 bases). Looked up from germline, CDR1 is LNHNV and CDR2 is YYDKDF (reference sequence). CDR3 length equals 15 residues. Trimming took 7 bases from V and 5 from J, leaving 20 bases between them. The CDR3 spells CATTLERRGRTEAFF. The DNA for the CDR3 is TGTGCCACCACCCTAGAACGGCGGGGGCGGACTGAAGCTTTCTTT.

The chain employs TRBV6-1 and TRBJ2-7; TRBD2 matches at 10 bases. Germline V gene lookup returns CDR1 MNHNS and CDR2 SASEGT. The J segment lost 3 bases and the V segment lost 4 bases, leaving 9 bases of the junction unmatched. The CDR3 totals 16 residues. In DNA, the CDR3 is TGTGCCAGCAGTGCCAATATAGCGGGAGGAGGCTACGAGCAGTACTTC. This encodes CASSANIAGGGYEQYF.

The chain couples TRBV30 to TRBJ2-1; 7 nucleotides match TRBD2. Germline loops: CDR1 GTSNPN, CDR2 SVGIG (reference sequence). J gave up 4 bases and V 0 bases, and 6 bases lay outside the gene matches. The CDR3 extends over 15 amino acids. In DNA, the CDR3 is TGTGCCTGGAGTGTACTGAGCGGGGTATACAATGAGCAGTTCTTC. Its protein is CAWSVLSGVYNEQFF.

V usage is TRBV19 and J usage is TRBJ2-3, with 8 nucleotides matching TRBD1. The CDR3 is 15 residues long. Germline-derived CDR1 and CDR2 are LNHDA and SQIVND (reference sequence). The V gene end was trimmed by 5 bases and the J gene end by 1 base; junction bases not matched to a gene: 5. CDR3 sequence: CASSAWGQGTDTQYF. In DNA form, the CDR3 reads TGTGCCAGTAGTGCCTGGGGACAGGGCACAGATACGCAGTATTTT.

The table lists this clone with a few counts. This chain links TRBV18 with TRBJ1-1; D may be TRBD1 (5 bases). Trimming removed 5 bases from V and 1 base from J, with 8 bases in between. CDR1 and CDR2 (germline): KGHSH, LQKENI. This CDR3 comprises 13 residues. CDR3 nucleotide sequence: TGTGCCAGCTCAGACAGCCAGAACACTGAAGCTTTCTTT. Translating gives CASSDSQNTEAFF.

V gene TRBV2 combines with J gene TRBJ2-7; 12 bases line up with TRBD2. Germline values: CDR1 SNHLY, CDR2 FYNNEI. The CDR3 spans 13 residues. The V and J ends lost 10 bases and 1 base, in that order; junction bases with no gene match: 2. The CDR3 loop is CATTSGSSYEQYF. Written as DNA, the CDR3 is TGTGCCACGACTAGCGGGAGTTCCTACGAGCAGTACTTC.

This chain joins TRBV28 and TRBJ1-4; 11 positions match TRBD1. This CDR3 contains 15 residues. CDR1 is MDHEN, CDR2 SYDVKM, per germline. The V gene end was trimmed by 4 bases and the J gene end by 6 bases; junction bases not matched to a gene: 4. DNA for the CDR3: TGTGCCAGCAGTTCGTGGACAGGGGGCCATGAAAAACTGTTTTTT. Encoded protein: CASSSWTGGHEKLFF.

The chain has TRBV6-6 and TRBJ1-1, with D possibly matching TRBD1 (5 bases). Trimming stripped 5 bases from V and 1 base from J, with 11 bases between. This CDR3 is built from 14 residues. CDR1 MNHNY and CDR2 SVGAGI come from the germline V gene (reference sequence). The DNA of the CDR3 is TGTGCCAGCAGTCCACTCGGGGGGAACACTGAAGCTTTCTTT. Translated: CASSPLGGNTEAFF.

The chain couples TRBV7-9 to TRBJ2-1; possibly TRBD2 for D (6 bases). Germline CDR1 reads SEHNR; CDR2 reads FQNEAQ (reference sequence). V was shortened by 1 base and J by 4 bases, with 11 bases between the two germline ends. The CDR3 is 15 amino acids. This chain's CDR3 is CASSLVSGSYNEQFF. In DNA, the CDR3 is TGTGCCAGCAGCTTAGTTAGCGGCTCGTACAATGAGCAGTTCTTC. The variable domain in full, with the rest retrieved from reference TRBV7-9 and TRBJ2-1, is DTGVSQNPRHKITKRGQNVTFRCDPISEHNRLYWYRQTLGQGPEFLTYFQNEAQLEKSRLLSDRFSAERPKGSFSTLEIQRTEQGDSAMYLCASSLVSGSYNEQFFGPGTRLTVL.

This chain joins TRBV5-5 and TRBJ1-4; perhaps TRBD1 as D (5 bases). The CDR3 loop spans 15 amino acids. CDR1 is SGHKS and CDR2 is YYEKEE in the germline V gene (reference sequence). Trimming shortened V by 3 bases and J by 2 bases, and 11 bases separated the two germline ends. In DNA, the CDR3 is TGTGCCAGCAGCTCTCCAGGGCCCACTAATGAAAAACTGTTTTTT. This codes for CASSSPGPTNEKLFF.

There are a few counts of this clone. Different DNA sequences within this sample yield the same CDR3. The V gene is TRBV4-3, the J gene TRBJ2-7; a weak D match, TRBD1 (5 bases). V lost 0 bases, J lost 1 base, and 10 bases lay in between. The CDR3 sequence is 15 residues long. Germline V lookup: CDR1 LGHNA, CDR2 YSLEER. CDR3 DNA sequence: TGCGCCAGCAGCCAAGATCGTGCAGGGTCCTACGAGCAGTACTTC. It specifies CASSQDRAGSYEQYF.